What follows are 4 T cell receptor beta chains derived from one specimen sequenced in a study of cytomegalovirus exposure and HLA in healthy donors. Libraries were prepared by immunoSEQ multiplex PCR; TCRdb keeps only in-frame clonotypes and omits some of them. Of 45,000 to 65,000 clones in the sample, 93% were seen once. Sequencing was performed on PBMCs. These TCRs come from a woman under 30 in good health and CMV-seropositive.

The table lists this clone with a few counts. The chain has TRBV27 and TRBJ2-7; possibly TRBD1 for D (6 bases). From germline, CDR1 is MNHEY and CDR2 SMNVEV (reference sequence). This CDR3 is 12 amino acids long. Deletions cut 6 bases from V and 5 bases from J, with 11 bases between. In nucleotides, the CDR3 is TGTGCCAGCAGGAGGACAGTCCACGAGCAGTACTTC. It specifies CASRRTVHEQYF.

V is TRBV10-3 and J is TRBJ2-7; no clear D gene. V was clipped by 9 bases and J by 1 base, with 13 bases between them. Germline lookup yields CDR1 ENHRY and CDR2 SYGVKD. The CDR3 is made up of 13 amino acids. Written as DNA, the CDR3 is TGTGCCATTGCACTGTCCGGGTCCTACGAGCAGTACTTC. Translated: CAIALSGSYEQYF.

This sequence joins TRBV11-2 and TRBJ1-1, with a tentative D call TRBD1 (5 bases). The ends were cut back, 7 bases at V and 1 base at J, with 10 bases in the middle. Germline V gene sequence: CDR1 SGHAT, CDR2 FQNNGV. The CDR3 extends over 13 amino acids. The CDR3 DNA is TGTGCCAGCAAAACGACAGAGAACACTGAAGCTTTCTTT. Translation gives CASKTTENTEAFF. Together with reference TRBV11-2 and TRBJ1-1, the CDR3 gives the full variable domain: EAGVAQSPRYKIIEKRQSVAFWCNPISGHATLYWYQQILGQGPKLLIQFQNNGVVDDSQLPKDRFSAERLKGVDSTLKIQPAKLEDSAVYLCASKTTENTEAFFGQGTRLTVV.

The V and J genes are TRBV27 and TRBJ1-1, with 7 bases lining up with TRBD1. This CDR3 region has 14 residues. J gave up 0 bases and V 6 bases, and 4 bases lay outside the gene matches. The germline gives CDR1 MNHEY, CDR2 SMNVEV (reference sequence). As DNA, the CDR3 is TGTGCCAGCAGGGACAGGAGGTTGAACACTGAAGCTTTCTTT. As protein: CASRDRRLNTEAFF.